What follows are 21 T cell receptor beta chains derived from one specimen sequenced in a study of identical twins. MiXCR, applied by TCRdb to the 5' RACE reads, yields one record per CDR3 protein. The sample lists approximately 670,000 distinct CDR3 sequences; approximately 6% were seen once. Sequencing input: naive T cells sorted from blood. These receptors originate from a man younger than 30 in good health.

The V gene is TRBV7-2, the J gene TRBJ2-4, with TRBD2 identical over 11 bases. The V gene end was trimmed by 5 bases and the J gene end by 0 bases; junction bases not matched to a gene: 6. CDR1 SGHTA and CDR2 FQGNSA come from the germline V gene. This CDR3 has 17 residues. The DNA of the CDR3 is TGTGCCAGCAGCCCGACTAGCGGGACACTAGCCAAAAACATTCAGTACTTC. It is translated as CASSPTSGTLAKNIQYF. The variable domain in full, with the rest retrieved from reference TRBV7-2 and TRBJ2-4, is GAGVSQSPSNKVTEKGKDVELRCDPISGHTALYWYRQSLGQGLEFLIYFQGNSAPDKSGLPSDRFSAERTGGSVSTLTIQRTQQEDSAVYLCASSPTSGTLAKNIQYFGAGTRLSVL.

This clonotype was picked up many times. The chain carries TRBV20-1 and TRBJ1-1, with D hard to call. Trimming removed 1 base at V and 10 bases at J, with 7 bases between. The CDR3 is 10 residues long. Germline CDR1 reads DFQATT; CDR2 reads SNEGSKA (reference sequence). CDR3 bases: TGCAGTGCTAGAGGAGATAGAGCTTTCTTT. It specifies CSARGDRAFF.

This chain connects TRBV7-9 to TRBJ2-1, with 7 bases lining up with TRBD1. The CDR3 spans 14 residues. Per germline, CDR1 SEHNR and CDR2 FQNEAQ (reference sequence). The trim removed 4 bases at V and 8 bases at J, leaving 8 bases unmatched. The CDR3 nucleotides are TGTGCCAGCAGCTCAACACAGGGGCGGGATGAGCAGTTCTTC. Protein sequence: CASSSTQGRDEQFF.

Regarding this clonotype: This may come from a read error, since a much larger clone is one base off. The chain's CDR3 is CSVEPCYTF. The CDR3 coding sequence is TGCAGCGTTGAACCGTGCTACACCTTC. The chain couples TRBV29-1 to TRBJ1-2; D gene unclear. Between the trimmed V and J ends, which lost 2 bases and 9 bases, there was a span of 4 bases. The CDR3 is 9 amino acids. Per germline, CDR1 SQVTM and CDR2 ANQGSEA.

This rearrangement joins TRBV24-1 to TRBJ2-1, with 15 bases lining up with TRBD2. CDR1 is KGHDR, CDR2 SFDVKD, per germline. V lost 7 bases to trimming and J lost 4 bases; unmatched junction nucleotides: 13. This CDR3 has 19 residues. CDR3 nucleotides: TGTGCCACCAGCGGGACTCCCGGGACTAGCGGGAGGACATACAATGAGCAGTTCTTC. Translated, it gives CATSGTPGTSGRTYNEQFF.

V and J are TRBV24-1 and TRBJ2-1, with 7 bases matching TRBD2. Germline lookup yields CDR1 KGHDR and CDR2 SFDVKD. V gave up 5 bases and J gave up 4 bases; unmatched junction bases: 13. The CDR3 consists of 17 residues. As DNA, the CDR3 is TGTGCCACCAGTGGTTACGGGAGGTGGGGTCCTTACAATGAGCAGTTCTTC. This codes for CATSGYGRWGPYNEQFF.

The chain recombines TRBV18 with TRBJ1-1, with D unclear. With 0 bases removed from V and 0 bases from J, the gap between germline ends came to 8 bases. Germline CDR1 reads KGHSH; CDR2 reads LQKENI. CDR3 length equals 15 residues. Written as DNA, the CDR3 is TGTGCCAGCTCACCACCATCTACCATGAACACTGAAGCTTTCTTT. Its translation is CASSPPSTMNTEAFF. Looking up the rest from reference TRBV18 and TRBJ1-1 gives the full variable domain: NAGVMQNPRHLVRRRGQEARLRCSPMKGHSHVYWYRQLPEEGLKFMVYLQKENIIDESGMPKERFSAEFPKEGPSILRIQQVVRGDSAAYFCASSPPSTMNTEAFFGQGTRLTVV.

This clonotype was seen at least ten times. This chain's CDR3 is CASSHGASYEQYF. The CDR3 DNA reads as TGTGCCAGCAGTCACGGGGCAAGCTACGAGCAGTACTTC. V gene TRBV6-2 or TRBV6-3 combines with J gene TRBJ2-7, with D possibly called TRBD1 or TRBD2 (5 bases each). Trimming left V 5 bases short and J 3 bases short, with 11 bases between. CDR1 is MNHEY, CDR2 SVGEGT, per germline. The CDR3 covers 13 residues.

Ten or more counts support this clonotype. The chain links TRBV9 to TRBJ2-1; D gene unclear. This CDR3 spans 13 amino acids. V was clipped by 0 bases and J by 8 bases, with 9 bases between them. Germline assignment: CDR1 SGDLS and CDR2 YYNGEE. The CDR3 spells CASSVDSSDEQFF. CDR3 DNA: TGTGCCAGCAGCGTAGATTCATCAGATGAGCAGTTCTTC.

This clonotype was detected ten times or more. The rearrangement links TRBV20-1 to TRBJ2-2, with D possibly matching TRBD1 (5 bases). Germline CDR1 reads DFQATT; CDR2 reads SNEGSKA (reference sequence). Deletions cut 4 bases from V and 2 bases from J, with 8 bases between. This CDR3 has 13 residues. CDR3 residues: CSATRVNTGELFF. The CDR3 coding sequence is TGCAGTGCTACCAGGGTAAACACCGGGGAGCTGTTTTTT.

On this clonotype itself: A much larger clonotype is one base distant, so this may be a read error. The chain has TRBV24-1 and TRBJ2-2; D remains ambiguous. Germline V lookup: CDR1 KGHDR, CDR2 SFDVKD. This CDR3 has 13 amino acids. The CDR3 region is CDTSDSGTGELFF. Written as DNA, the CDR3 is TGTGACACCAGTGACTCAGGTACCGGGGAGCTGTTTTTT.

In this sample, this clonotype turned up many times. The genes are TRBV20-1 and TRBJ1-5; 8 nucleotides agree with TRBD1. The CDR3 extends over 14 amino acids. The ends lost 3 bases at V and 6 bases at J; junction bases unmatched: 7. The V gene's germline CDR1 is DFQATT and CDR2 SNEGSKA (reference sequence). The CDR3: CSASWQGAAQPQHF. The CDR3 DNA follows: TGCAGTGCTAGTTGGCAGGGGGCCGCTCAGCCCCAGCATTTT.

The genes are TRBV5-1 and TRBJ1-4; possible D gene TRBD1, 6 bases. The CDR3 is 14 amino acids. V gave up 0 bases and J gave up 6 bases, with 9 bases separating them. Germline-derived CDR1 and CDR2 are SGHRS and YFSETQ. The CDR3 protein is CASSLDRADEKLFF. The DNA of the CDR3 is TGCGCCAGCAGCTTGGACAGGGCGGATGAAAAACTGTTTTTT. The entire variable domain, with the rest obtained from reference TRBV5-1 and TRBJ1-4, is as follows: KAGVTQTPRYLIKTRGQQVTLSCSPISGHRSVSWYQQTPGQGLQFLFEYFSETQRNKGNFPGRFSGRQFSNSRSEMNVSTLELGDSALYLCASSLDRADEKLFFGSGTQLSVL.

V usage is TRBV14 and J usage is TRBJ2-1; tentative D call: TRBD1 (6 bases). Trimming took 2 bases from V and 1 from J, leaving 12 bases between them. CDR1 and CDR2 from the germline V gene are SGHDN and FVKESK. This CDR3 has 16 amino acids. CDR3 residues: CASSQSGTRSYNEQFF. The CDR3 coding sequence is TGTGCCAGCAGCCAATCCGGGACACGATCCTACAATGAGCAGTTCTTC.

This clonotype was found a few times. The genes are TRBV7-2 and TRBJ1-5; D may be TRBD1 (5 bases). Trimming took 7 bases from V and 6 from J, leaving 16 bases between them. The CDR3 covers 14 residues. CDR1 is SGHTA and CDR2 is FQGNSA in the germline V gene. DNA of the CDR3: TGTGCCAGCACTGGGGACTTCGGCACTCAGCCCCAGCATTTT. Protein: CASTGDFGTQPQHF.

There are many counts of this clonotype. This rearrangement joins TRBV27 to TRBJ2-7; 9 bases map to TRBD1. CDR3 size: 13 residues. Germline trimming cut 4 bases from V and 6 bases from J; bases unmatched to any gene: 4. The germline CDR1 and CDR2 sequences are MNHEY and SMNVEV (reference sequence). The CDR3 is CASSYRGQGEQYF. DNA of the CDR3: TGTGCCAGCAGTTACAGGGGGCAAGGCGAGCAGTACTTC.

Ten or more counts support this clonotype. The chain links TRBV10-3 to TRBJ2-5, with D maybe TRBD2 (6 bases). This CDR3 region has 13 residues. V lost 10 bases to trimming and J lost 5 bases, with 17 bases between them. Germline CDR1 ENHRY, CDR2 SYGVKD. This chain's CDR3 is CATGLRLAETQYF. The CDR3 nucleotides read TGTGCCACGGGGTTGAGGCTAGCGGAGACCCAGTACTTC.

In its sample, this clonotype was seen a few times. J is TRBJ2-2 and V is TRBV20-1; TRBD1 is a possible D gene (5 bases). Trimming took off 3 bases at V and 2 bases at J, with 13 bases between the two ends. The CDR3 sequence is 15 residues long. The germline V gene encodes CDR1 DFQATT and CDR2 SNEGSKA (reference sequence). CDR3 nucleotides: TGCAGTGCTAGTCCCTTTGACAGCAACACCGGGGAGCTGTTTTTT. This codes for CSASPFDSNTGELFF.

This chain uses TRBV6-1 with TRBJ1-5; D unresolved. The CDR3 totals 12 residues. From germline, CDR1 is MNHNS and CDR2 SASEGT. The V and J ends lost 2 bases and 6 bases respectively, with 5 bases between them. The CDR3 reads CASSEISQPQHF. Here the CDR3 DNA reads TGTGCCAGCAGTGAAATCAGTCAGCCCCAGCATTTT.

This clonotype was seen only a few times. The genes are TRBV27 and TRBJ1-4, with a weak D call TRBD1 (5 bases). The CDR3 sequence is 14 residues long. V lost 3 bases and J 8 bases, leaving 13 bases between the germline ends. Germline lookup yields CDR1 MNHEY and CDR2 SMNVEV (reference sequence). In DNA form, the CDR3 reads TGTGCCAGCAGTTTTGGCTCCAGGGCGGAAAAACTGTTTTTT. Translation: CASSFGSRAEKLFF.

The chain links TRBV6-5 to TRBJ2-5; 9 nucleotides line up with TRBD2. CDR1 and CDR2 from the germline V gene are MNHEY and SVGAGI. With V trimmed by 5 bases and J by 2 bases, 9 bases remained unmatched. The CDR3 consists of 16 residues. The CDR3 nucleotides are TGTGCCAGCAGTCCCTCGTTTAGCGGGAGACAAGAGACCCAGTACTTC. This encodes CASSPSFSGRQETQYF.